These 5 T cell receptor beta chains were sequenced from one sample in a study of graft-versus-host responses after intestinal transplantation. Using immunoSEQ multiplex PCR, the repertoire was profiled, and TCRdb retains in-frame clones only, with some absent. This sample has some 18,000 clones; about nine tenths occur once, and the top ten carry more than 1.5%. This sample comprised PBMCs, obtained 357 days after transplant. All receptors derive from a human patient who received an intestinal transplant, so some T cells may come from the graft donor.

This chain connects TRBV11-1 to TRBJ1-1; TRBD1 might be the D (6 bases). The CDR3 has 13 amino acids. The V gene's germline CDR1 is SGHAT and CDR2 FQDESV (reference sequence). Trimming left V 6 bases short and J 6 bases short, with 14 bases between. In DNA, the CDR3 is TGTGCCAGCAGGTATACAGGGCGTCCTGAAGCTTTCTTT. Translated: CASRYTGRPEAFF.

This clone was picked up a small number of times. The chain has TRBV28 and TRBJ2-5; 7 nucleotides align to TRBD1. The germline CDR1 and CDR2 sequences are MDHEN and SYDVKM. V was clipped by 5 bases and J by 5 bases; unmatched bases: 11. The CDR3 is 15 residues long. CDR3 DNA: TGTGCCAGCAGTGGCACAGGGGTCCTTCGGGAGACCCAGTACTTC. Amino acid sequence: CASSGTGVLRETQYF.

This clone was observed a few times. V and J are TRBV27 and TRBJ2-1; a possible D gene is TRBD1 (5 bases). Deletions cut 6 bases from V and 14 bases from J, with 17 bases between. Looked up from germline, CDR1 is MNHEY and CDR2 is SMNVEV (reference sequence). The CDR3 extends over 12 amino acids. The DNA of the CDR3 is TGTGCCAGCAGGTCCAGGGTCACAGAGGAGTTCTTC. It translates to CASRSRVTEEFF.

This chain uses TRBV2 with TRBJ2-7; the match to TRBD1 covers 7 bases. CDR1 SNHLY and CDR2 FYNNEI come from the germline V gene. V was clipped by 4 bases and J by 0 bases; unmatched bases: 3. This CDR3 is built from 14 residues. CDR3 residues: CASSVQGVSYEQYF. DNA for the CDR3: TGTGCCAGCAGTGTCCAGGGGGTCTCCTACGAGCAGTACTTC.

The chain couples TRBV9 to TRBJ2-3; no clear D gene. Germline V gene data show CDR1 as SGDLS and CDR2 as YYNGEE. The CDR3 runs to 14 residues. The V gene lost 0 bases and the J gene lost 4 bases, with 9 bases spanning the gap. The DNA for the CDR3 is TGTGCCAGCAGCGTAGTTGCCGTCTCAGATACGCAGTATTTT. It yields the protein CASSVVAVSDTQYF.